This TCR beta chain was profiled in a study of CD8+ T cells in alopecia areata. The CDR3 spans 15 residues. Germline CDR1 reads MNHEY; CDR2 reads SMNVEV (reference sequence). Trimming removed 3 bases from V and 3 bases from J; junction bases left unmatched: 6. To note about this clone: Its antigen is undetermined.

Extracted RNA was reverse transcribed into cDNA, the sequencing template. TCRdb keeps only in-frame clones here, not all; method: immunoSEQ multiplex PCR. The table includes 90,000 to 120,000 clones, about 50% detected once. Study-wide results and limits: Although TCR sharing was seen in mice, sharing across patients was less clear, possibly for HLA-related reasons. Clonality exceeded that of normal scalp in lesional scalp, most notably in alopecia totalis/universalis. Alphabeta T cells residing in normal skin are also sequenced in scalp samples.

As part of sample collection, lesional scalp punch biopsies and peripheral blood were taken from alopecia areata patients. Material for sequencing was NKG2D-low CD8+ T cells sorted from blood. This sequence joins TRBV27 and TRBJ1-2, with 8 bases that match TRBD1. The source is a human donor with alopecia areata. The DNA of the CDR3 is TGTGCCAGCAGTTTCGTACAGGGGGGCGACTATGGCTACACCTTC. This gives the protein CASSFVQGGDYGYTF.